This T cell receptor beta chain was sequenced for a study of CD8 T cells in Susac syndrome. CDR3 length equals 14 residues. V was pared by 4 bases and J by 1 base, with 9 bases between. Germline CDR1 SGHNT, CDR2 YYREEE (reference sequence). Patients having Susac syndrome satisfied recently defined diagnostic criteria for definite or probable disease. Reverse transcription of about 0.5 to 1 ug RNA was carried out with random hexamers. Via MiXCR, TCRdb re-called the immunoSEQ multiplex PCR reads, giving one row per CDR3 protein. The repertoire holds approximately 160,000 distinct CDR3 sequences, with more than 95% as singletons.

The source material was CD4+ T cells from PBMCs. This receptor was obtained from a human donor with Susac syndrome. The chain has TRBV5-4 and TRBJ1-5; D remains unclear. The CDR3 DNA sequence: TGTGCCAGCAGCGAAGGCGGAAGCAATCAGCCCCAGCATTTT. This translates into CASSEGGSNQPQHF.